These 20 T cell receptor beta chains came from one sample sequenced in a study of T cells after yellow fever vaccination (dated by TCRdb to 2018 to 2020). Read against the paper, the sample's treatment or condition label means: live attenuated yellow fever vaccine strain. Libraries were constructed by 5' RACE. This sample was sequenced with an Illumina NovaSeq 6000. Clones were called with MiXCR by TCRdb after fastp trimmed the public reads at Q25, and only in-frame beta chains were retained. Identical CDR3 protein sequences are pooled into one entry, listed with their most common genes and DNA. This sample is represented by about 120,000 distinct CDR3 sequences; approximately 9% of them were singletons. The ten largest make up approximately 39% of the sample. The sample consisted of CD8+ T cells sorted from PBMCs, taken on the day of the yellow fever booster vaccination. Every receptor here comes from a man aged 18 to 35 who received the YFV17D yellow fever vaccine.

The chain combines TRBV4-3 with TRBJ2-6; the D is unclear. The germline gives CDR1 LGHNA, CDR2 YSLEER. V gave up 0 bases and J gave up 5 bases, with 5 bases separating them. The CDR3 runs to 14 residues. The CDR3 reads CASSQDSWANVLTF. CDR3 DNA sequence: TGCGCCAGCAGCCAAGACAGCTGGGCCAACGTCCTGACTTTC.

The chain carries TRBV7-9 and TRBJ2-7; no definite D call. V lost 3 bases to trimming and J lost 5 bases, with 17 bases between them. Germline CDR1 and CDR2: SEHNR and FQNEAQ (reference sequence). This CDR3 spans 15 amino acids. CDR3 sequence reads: CASSFEAPPLNEQYF. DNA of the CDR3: TGTGCCAGCAGCTTCGAGGCCCCTCCTTTAAACGAGCAGTACTTC.

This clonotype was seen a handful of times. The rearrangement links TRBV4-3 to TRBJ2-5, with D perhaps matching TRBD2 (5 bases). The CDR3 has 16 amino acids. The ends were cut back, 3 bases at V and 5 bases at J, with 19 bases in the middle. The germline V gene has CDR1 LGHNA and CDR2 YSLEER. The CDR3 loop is CASSHSDYSGRETQYF. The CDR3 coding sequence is TGCGCCAGCAGCCATTCCGACTATTCCGGTCGGGAGACCCAGTACTTC.

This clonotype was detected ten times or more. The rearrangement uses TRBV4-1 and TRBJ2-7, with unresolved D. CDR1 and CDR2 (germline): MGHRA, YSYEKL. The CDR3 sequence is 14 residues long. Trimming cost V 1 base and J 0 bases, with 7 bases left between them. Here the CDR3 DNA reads TGCGCCAGCAGCCAAGGACTGGGCTCCTACGAGCAGTACGTC. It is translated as CASSQGLGSYEQYV.

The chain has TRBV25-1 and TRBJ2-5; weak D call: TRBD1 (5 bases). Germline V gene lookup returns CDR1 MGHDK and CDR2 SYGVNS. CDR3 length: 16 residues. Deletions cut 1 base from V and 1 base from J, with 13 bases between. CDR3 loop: CASSEFDLQGQETQYF. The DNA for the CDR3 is TGTGCCAGCAGTGAATTCGATCTGCAGGGCCAAGAGACCCAGTACTTC.

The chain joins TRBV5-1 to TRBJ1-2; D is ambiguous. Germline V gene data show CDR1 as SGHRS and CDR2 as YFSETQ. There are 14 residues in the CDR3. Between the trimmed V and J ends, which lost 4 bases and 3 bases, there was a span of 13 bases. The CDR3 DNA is TGCGCCAGCAGCGATCCCGGCCGGGACTATGGCTACACCTTC. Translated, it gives CASSDPGRDYGYTF.

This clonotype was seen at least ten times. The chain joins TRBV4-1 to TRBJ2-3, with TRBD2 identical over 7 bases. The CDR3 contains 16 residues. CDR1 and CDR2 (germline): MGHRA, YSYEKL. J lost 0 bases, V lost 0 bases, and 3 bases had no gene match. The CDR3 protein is CASSQDGAGSTDTQYF. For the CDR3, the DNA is TGCGCCAGCAGCCAAGACGGAGCGGGGAGCACAGATACGCAGTATTTT.

Written as DNA, the CDR3 is TGTGCCAGCAGCCATGTTACGCGGGGGGGCCAGGATACGCAGTATTTT. Protein sequence: CASSHVTRGGQDTQYF. The V call is TRBV4-2, the J call TRBJ2-3; 9 bases line up with TRBD2. Germline CDR1 is LGHNA and CDR2 is YNFKEQ. The ends lost 3 bases at V and 6 bases at J; junction bases unmatched: 10. This CDR3 is 16 amino acids long.

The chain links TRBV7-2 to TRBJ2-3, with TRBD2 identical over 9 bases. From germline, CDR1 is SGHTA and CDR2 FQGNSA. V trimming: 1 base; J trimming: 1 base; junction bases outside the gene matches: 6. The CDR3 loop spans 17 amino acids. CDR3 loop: CASSLGVLAGGTDTQYF. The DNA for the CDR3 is TGTGCCAGCAGCTTAGGGGTTTTAGCGGGGGGCACAGATACGCAGTATTTT.

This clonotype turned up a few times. CDR3 coding DNA: TGTGCCAGCAGCCTGGTCGTGGAGACCCAGTACTTC. Amino acids: CASSLVVETQYF. The chain employs TRBV7-9 and TRBJ2-5, with unresolved D. V lost 5 bases to trimming and J lost 5 bases, with 9 bases between them. Germline V gene data show CDR1 as SEHNR and CDR2 as FQNEAQ (reference sequence). This CDR3 contains 12 residues.

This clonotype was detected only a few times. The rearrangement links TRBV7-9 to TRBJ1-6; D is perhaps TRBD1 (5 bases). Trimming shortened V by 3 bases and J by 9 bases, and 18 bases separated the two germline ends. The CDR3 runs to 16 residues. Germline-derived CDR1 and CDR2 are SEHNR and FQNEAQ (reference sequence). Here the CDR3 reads CASSFTPGPIGSPLHF. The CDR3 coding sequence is TGTGCCAGCAGCTTCACCCCGGGACCTATTGGTTCACCCCTCCACTTT. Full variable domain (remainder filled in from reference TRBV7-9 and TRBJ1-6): DTGVSQNPRHKITKRGQNVTFRCDPISEHNRLYWYRQTLGQGPEFLTYFQNEAQLEKSRLLSDRFSAERPKGSFSTLEIQRTEQGDSAMYLCASSFTPGPIGSPLHFGNGTRLTVT.

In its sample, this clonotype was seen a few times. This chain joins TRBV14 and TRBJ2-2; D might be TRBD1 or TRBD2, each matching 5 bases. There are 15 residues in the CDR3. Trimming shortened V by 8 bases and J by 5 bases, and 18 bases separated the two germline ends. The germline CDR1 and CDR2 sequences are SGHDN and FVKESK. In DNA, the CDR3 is TGTGCCAGCTCACCAGGGAGACGAAGTACCGGGGAGCTGTTTTTT. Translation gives CASSPGRRSTGELFF.

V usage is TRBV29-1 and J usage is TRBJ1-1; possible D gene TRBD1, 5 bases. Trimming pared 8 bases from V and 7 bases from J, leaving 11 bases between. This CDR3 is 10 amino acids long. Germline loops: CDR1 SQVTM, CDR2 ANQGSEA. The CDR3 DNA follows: TGCAGCATAGCGACAGTTGAAGCTTTCTTT. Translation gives CSIATVEAFF.

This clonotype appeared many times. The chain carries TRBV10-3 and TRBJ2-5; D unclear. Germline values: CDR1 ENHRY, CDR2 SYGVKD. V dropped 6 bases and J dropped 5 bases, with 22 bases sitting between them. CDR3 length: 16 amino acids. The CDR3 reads CAIREPSDSSRETQYF. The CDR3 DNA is TGTGCCATCAGGGAACCTTCTGACTCCTCGAGGGAGACCCAGTACTTC.

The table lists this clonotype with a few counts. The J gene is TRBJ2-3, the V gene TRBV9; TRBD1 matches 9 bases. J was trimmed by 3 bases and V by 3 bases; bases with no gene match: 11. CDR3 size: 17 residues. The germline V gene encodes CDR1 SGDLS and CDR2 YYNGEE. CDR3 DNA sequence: TGTGCCAGCAGCGCGATGACAGGGGGGTTCGGAACAGATACGCAGTATTTT. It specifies CASSAMTGGFGTDTQYF.

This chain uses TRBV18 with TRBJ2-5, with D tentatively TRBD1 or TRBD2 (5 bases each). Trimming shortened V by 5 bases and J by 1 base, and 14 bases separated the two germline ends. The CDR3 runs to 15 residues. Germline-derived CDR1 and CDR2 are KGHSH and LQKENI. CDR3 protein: CASSREPGRQETQYF. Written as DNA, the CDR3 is TGTGCCAGCTCAAGGGAGCCAGGGCGCCAAGAGACCCAGTACTTC.

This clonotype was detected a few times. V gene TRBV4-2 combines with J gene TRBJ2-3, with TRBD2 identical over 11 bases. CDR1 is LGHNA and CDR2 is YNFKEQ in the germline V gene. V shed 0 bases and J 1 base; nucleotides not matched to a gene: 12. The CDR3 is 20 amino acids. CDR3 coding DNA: TGTGCCAGCAGCCAAGACGCTAGCGGGGGGTTTAGAATCGGCACAGATACGCAGTATTTT. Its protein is CASSQDASGGFRIGTDTQYF.

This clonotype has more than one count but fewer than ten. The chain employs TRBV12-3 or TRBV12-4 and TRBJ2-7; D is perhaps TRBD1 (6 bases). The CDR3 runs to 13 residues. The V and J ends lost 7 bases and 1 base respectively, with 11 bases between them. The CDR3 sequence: CASTAQGSYEQYF. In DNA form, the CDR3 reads TGTGCCAGCACCGCACAGGGATCCTACGAGCAGTACTTC.

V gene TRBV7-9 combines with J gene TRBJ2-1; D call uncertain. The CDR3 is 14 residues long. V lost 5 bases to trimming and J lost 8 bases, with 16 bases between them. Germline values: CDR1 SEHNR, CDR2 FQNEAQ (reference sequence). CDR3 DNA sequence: TGTGCCAGCAGCGGGATGATGGGTGGCCATGAGCAGTTCTTC. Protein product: CASSGMMGGHEQFF. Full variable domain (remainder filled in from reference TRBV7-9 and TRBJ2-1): DTGVSQNPRHKITKRGQNVTFRCDPISEHNRLYWYRQTLGQGPEFLTYFQNEAQLEKSRLLSDRFSAERPKGSFSTLEIQRTEQGDSAMYLCASSGMMGGHEQFFGPGTRLTVL.

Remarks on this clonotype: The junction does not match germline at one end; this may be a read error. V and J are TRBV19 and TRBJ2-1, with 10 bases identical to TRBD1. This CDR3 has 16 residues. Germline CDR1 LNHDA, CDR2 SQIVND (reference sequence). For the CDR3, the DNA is TGTGCCAGTACTCCGACAGGGGGCTTCTCCTATAATGAGCAGTTCTTC. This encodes CASTPTGGFSYNEQFF.